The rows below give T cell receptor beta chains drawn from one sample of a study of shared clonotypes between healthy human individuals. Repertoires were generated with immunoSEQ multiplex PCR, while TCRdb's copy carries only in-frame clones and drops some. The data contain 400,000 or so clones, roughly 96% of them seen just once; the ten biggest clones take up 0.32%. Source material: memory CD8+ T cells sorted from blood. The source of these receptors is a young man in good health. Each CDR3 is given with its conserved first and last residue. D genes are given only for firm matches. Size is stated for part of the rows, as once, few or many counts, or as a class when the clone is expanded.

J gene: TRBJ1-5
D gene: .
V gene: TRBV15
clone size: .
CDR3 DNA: TGTGCCACCAGCAGAGGGCAGGGAGGATCTCAGCCCCAGCATTTT
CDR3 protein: CATSRGQGGSQPQHF

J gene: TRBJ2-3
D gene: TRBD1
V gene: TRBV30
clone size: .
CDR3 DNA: TGTGCCTGGGGATTCGGACAGGGGAGGAATACGCAGTATTTT
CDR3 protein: CAWGFGQGRNTQYF

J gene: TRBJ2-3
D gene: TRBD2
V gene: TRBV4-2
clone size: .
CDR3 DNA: TGTGCCAGCAGCCAACTTGCTAGCGGGAGCACAGATACGCAGTATTTT
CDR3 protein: CASSQLASGSTDTQYF

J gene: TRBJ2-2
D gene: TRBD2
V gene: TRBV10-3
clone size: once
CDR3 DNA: TGTGCCATCAGTGGGACTAGCGGGTACACCGGGGAGCTGTTTTTT
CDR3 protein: CAISGTSGYTGELFF

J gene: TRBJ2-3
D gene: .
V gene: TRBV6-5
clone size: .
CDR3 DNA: TGTGCCAGCAGCCGGACAGCTAGCACAGATACGCAGTATTTT
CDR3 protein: CASSRTASTDTQYF

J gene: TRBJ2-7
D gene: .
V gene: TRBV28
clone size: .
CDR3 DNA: TGTGCCAGCAGTTCCCCTGTGAGCCGCGACTCTATATACGAGCAGTACTTC
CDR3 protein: CASSSPVSRDSIYEQYF

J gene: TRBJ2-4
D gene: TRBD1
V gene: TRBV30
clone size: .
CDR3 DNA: TGTGCCTTGAGGACAGGGGCCCAAAACATTCAGTACTTC
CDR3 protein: CALRTGAQNIQYF

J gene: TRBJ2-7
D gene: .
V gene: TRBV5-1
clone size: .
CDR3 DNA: TGCGCCAGCAGCAGAACTAGCTACGAGCAGTACTTC
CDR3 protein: CASSRTSYEQYF

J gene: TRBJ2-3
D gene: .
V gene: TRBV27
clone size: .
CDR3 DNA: TGTGCCAGCAGTTTATCCAGTAACGGGAGATATACAGATACGCAGTATTTT
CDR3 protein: CASSLSSNGRYTDTQYF

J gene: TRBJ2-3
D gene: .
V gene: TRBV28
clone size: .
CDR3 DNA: TGTGCCAGCAGCCCCCGGGGGCGCGGGACAGATACGCAGTATTTT
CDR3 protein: CASSPRGRGTDTQYF

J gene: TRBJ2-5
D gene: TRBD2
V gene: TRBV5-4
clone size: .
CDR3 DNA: TGTGCCAGCAGCGTACCGGGACTAGCGGCAAAAGAGACCCAGTACTTC
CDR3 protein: CASSVPGLAAKETQYF

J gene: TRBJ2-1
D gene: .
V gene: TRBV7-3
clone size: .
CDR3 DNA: TGTGCCAGCTCTAGGGGATCGGACAATGAGCAGTTCTTC
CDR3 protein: CASSRGSDNEQFF

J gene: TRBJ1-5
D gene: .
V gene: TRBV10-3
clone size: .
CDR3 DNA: TGTGCCATCAGTGAGTCAGTGGGCAATCAGCCCCAGCATTTT
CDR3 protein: CAISESVGNQPQHF

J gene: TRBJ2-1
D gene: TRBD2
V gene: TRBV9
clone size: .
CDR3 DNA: TGTGCCAGCAGCGTTCTAGCGGGATACAATGAGCAGTTCTTC
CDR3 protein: CASSVLAGYNEQFF

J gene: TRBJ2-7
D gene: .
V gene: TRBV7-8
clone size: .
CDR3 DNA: TGTGCCAGCAGCTTAGAGCCACGTATCCCCTACGAGCAGTACTTC
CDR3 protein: CASSLEPRIPYEQYF

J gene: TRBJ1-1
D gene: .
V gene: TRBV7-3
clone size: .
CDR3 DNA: TGTGCCAGCAGCTTAATTTCCAACACTGAAGCTTTCTTT
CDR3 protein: CASSLISNTEAFF

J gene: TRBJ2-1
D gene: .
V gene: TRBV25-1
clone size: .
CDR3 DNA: TGTGCCAGCAGTGCCAGGGCCTACAATGAGCAGTTCTTC
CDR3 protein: CASSARAYNEQFF

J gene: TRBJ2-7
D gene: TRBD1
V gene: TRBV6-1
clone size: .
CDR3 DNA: TGTGCCAGCAGTCATCCGGGACAGGGAGATTACGAGCAGTACTTC
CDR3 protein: CASSHPGQGDYEQYF

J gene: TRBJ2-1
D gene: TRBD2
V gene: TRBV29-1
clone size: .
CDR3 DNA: TGCAGCGTTGGGGGGGGCTCCTACAATGAGCAGTTCTTC
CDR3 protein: CSVGGGSYNEQFF

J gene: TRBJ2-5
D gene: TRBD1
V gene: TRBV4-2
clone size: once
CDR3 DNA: TGTGCCAGCAGCCTTAGGGGGCAGGAGACCCAGTACTTC
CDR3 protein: CASSLRGQETQYF

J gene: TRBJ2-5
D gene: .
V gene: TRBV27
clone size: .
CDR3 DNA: TGTGCCAGCAGTCTCATCCTTGGTCCCTCATCTCCTCCGTACTTC
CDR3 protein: CASSLILGPSSPPYF

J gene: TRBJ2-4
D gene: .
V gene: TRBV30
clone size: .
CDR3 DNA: TGTGCCTGGAGTGTACGGCTATCCAGACTAGCCAAAAACATTCAGTACTTC
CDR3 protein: CAWSVRLSRLAKNIQYF

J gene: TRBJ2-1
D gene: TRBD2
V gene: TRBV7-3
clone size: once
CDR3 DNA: TGTGCCAGCAGCTTATTCGCCGGGACTACCTACAATGAGCAGTTCTTC
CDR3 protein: CASSLFAGTTYNEQFF

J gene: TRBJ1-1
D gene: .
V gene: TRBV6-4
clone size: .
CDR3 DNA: TGTGCCAGCAGGACAGATAGCTGGAACACTGAAGCTTTCTTT
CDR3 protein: CASRTDSWNTEAFF

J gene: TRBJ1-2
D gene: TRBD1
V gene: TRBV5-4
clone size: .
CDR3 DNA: TGTGCCAGCAGCTTCCGGGACAGGGGTGGCTACACCTTC
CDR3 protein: CASSFRDRGGYTF

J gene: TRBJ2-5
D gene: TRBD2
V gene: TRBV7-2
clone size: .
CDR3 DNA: TGTGCCAGCAGCTTAGGGACTAGTAGGTGGGGGAATCAAGAGACCCAGTACTTC
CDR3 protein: CASSLGTSRWGNQETQYF

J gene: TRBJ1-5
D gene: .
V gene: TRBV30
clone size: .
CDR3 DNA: TGTGCCTGGAGTGTTGGGGGCTCGGGCAATCAGCCCCAGCATTTT
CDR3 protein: CAWSVGGSGNQPQHF

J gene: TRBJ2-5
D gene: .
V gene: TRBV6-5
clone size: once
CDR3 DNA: TGTGCCAGCAGGGACTCCGCACGAGGGGAGACCCAGTACTTC
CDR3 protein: CASRDSARGETQYF

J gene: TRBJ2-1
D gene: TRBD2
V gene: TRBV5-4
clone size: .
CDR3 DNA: TGTGCCAGCAGCTTGGCTCGGACTAGGATTATCAATGAGCAGTTCTTC
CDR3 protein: CASSLARTRIINEQFF

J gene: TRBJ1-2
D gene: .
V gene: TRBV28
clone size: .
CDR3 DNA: TGTGCCAGCAGTTTATGCCTGGGTACCTCGGGCGAGAGAAACTATGGCTACACCTTC
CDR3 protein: CASSLCLGTSGERNYGYTF

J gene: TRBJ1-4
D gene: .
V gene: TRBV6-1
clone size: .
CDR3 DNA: TGTGCCAGCAGTGACATGACAGCAGGGGATGAAAAACTGTTTTTT
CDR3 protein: CASSDMTAGDEKLFF

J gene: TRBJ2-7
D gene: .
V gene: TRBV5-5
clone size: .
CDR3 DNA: TGTGCCAGCAGCTTGAGGCCGAGCTCCTACGAGCAGTACTTC
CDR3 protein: CASSLRPSSYEQYF

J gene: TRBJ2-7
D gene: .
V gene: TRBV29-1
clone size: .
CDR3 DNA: TGCAGCGTCAGCGGGACAGTCTCCTACGAGCAGTACTTC
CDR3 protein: CSVSGTVSYEQYF

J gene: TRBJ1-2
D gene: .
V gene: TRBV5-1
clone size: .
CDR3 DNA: TGCGCCAGCAGCTTCAGCAGGGCTAATGGCTACACCTTC
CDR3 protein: CASSFSRANGYTF

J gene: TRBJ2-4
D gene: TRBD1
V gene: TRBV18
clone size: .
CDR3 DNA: TGTGCCAGCTCACCACTGGTACAGGGGAACATTCAGTACTTC
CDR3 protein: CASSPLVQGNIQYF

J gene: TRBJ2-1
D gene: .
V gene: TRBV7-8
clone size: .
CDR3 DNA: TGTGCCAGCAGCGGACCCGTGTCCGGCTCCTACAATGAGCAGTTCTTC
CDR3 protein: CASSGPVSGSYNEQFF

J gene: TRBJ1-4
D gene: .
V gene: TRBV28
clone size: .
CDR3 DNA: TGTGCCAGCAGTTTAATTTTAGGGCTGGGTGAAAAACTGTTTTTT
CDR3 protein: CASSLILGLGEKLFF

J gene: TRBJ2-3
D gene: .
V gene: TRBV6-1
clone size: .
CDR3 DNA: TGTGCCAGCAGTGATTACAGGTCCACCGCCTCAGATACGCAGTATTTT
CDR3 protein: CASSDYRSTASDTQYF

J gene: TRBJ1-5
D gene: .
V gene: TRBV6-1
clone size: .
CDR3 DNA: TGTGCCAGCAGGCATGGGGTGAAAAATCAGCCCCAGCATTTT
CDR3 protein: CASRHGVKNQPQHF

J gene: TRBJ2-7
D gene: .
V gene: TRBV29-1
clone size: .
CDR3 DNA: TGCAGCGTAACACGGACGGTGTCCTCCTACGAGCAGTACTTC
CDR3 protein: CSVTRTVSSYEQYF